The entry that follows covers one T cell receptor (beta chain) sequence. The antigen remains undetermined. This record belongs to a study of cytomegalovirus exposure and HLA in healthy donors. Study-wide results and caveats: Specificity for CMV antigens was confirmed in vitro for a few of the CMV-associated chains. Follow-up analysis seemed to connect common viral pathogens with several of the most significant clusters identified. Near-uniform donor sequencing depth was presumed by presence/absence analyses. What a later analysis reportedly showed was that an Asian-associated ancestry cluster had fewer N-insertions than the approximately 670-donor mean.

V was clipped by 8 bases and J by 2 bases; unmatched bases: 12. CDR3 length: 16 amino acids. Germline lookup yields CDR1 KGHSH and CDR2 LQKENI. The study ran its PCR with 60 Vbeta and 13 Jbeta primers. Method: immunoSEQ multiplex PCR; TCRdb's copy keeps in-frame clones and lacks some. Found here are about 140,000 clones, approximately 68% of them singletons; the top ten hold 2.1%. The chain uses TRBV18 and TRBJ1-3; TRBD1 aligns across 7 bases. The sample was PBMCs. The origin of this receptor is a middle-aged man in good health and CMV-seronegative. CDR3 DNA sequence: TGTGCCAGCGCAACCAGTCACAGGGGTGCTGGAAACACCATATATTTT. Translating it yields CASATSHRGAGNTIYF.